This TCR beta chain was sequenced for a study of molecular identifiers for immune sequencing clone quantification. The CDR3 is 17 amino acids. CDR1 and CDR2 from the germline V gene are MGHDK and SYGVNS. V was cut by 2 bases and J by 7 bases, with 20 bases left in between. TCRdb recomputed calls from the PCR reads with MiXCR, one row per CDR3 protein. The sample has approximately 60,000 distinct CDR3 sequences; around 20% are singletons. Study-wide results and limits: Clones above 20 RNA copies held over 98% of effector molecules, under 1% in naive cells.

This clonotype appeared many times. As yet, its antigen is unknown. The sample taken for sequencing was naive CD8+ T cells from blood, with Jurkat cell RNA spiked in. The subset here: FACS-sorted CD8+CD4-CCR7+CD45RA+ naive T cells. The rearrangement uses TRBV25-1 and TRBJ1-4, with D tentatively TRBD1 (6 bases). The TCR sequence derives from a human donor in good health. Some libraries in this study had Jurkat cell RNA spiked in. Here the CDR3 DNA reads TGTGCCAGCAGTGAACCTATCCGTGGGGGGCGTCGTGAAAAACTGTTTTTT. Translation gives CASSEPIRGGRREKLFF.